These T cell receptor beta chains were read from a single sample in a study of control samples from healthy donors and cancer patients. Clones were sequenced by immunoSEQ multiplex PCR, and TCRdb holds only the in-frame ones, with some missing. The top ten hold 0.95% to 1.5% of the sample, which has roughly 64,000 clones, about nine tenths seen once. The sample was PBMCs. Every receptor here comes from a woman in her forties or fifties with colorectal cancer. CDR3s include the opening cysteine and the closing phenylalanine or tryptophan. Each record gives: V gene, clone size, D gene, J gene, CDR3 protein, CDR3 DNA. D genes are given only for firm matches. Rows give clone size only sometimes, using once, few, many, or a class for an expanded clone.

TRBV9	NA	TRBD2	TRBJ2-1	CASSGLGLATYNEQFF	TGTGCCAGCAGCGGATTGGGACTAGCGACCTACAATGAGCAGTTCTTC
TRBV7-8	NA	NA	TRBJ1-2	CASSAGPSGYTF	TGTGCCAGCAGCGCCGGCCCGTCTGGCTACACCTTC
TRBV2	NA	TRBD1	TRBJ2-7	CASSEASGTGDSYEQYF	TGTGCCAGCAGTGAGGCATCCGGGACAGGGGACTCCTACGAGCAGTACTTC
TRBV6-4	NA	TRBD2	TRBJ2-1	CASSARAGAGNEQFF	TGTGCCAGCAGTGCCCGAGCGGGAGCTGGAAATGAGCAGTTCTTC
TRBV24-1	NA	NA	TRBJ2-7	CATSVAGSYEQYF	TGTGCCACCAGTGTTGCAGGATCCTACGAGCAGTACTTC
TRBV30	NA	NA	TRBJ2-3	CAWSAGQDTQYF	TGTGCCTGGAGTGCAGGGCAAGATACGCAGTATTTT
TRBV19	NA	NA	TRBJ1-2	CASNEGRDYGYTF	TGTGCCAGTAACGAGGGGCGGGATTATGGCTACACCTTC
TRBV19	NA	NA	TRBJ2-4	CASANIGGNKNIQYF	TGTGCCAGCGCGAACATCGGGGGTAACAAAAACATTCAGTACTTC
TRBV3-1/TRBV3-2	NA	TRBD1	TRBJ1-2	CASSQVGGGGGYTF	TGTGCCAGCAGCCAAGTGGGAGGGGGCGGCGGCTACACCTTC
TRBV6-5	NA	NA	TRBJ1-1	CASSPRREATEAFF	TGTGCCAGCAGTCCAAGGAGGGAAGCCACTGAAGCTTTCTTT
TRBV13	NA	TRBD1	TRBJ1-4	CASSSTGEGNEKLFF	TGTGCCAGCAGCTCAACAGGGGAAGGGAATGAAAAACTGTTTTTT
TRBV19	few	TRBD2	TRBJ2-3	CASSPRSGGVTDTQYF	TGTGCCAGTAGCCCAAGGAGCGGGGGGGTCACAGATACGCAGTATTTT
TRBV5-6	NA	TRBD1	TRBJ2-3	CASSRRQGAYTDTQYF	TGTGCCAGCAGCCGTAGACAGGGGGCTTACACAGATACGCAGTATTTT
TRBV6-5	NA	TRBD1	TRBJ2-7	CASRRLGQGAHEQYF	TGTGCCAGCAGACGACTTGGACAGGGGGCCCACGAGCAGTACTTC
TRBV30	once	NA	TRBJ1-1	CAGHRYTEAFF	TGTGCCGGCCACAGGTACACTGAAGCTTTCTTT